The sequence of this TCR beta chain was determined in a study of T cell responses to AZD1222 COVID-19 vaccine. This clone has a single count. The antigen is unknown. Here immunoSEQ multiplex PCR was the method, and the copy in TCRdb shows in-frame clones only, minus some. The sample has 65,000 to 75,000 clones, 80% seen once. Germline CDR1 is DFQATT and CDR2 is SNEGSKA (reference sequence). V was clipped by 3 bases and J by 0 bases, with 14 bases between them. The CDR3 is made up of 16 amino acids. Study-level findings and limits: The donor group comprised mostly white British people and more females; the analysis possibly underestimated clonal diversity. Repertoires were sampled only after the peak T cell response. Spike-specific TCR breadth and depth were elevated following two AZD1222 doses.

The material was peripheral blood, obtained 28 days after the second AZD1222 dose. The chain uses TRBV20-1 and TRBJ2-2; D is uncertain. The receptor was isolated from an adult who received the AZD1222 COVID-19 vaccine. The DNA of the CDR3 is TGCAGTGCTAGTCCGGTGGGAAGGGCGAACACCGGGGAGCTGTTTTTT. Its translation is CSASPVGRANTGELFF.